Sequencing of this T cell receptor (beta chain) was carried out in a study of OX40 agonist ivuxolimab in advanced cancers. Sequencing used immunoSEQ multiplex PCR; TCRdb keeps in-frame clones, though not all of them. The sample includes 65,000 to 95,000 clones, around nine tenths of them seen just once. The CDR3 is 13 amino acids. The germline gives CDR1 MNHEY, CDR2 SMNVEV (reference sequence). Trimming left V 5 bases short and J 0 bases short, with 8 bases between. For this clone: The antigen is not known.

Study conclusions and caveats: By week 6 at 0.1 to 3.0 mg/kg, blood CD4+ and CD8+ T cells had expanded clonally. In the 0.1-3.0 mg/kg groups, partial responders showed among the lowest expansion.

This receptor was obtained from an adult with an advanced solid tumor such as melanoma, head and neck, liver or kidney cancer. The genes are TRBV27 and TRBJ2-7; no clear D. The specimen was CD4+ or CD8+ T cells sorted from blood, collected in a trial of the OX40 agonist ivuxolimab. The CDR3: CASSRLSSYEQYF. The CDR3 nucleotides are TGTGCCAGCAGTAGACTGAGCTCCTACGAGCAGTACTTC.